This T cell receptor (beta chain) emerged from a study of regulatory T cells. Whole-study results and caveats: Patient repertoires had restricted TRB V-J pairs and skewed V and J usage, most in Tregs.

This clone appeared a single time. Antigen: not known. At testing, patients were 2 to 39 years old, with reduced naive and increased memory T-cell proportions. The primer mix had 52 TRBV and 13 TRBJ primers. Repertoires were generated with immunoSEQ multiplex PCR, while TCRdb's copy carries only in-frame clones and drops some. The sample lists 10,000 or so clones; roughly 84% were seen once. This CDR3 region has 15 residues. The V end was cut by 3 bases, the J end by 2 bases, with 11 bases between. Germline V gene sequence: CDR1 MNHNS, CDR2 SASEGT. The receptor's source is a person under 35 with CD3G deficiency. This chain joins TRBV6-1 and TRBJ2-4; D ambiguous. The sequencing sample was made of CD8+ T cells sorted from blood. The CDR3 DNA sequence: TGTGCCAGCAGTGACCGGAGTAAGACCAAAAACATTCAGTACTTC. It is translated as CASSDRSKTKNIQYF.